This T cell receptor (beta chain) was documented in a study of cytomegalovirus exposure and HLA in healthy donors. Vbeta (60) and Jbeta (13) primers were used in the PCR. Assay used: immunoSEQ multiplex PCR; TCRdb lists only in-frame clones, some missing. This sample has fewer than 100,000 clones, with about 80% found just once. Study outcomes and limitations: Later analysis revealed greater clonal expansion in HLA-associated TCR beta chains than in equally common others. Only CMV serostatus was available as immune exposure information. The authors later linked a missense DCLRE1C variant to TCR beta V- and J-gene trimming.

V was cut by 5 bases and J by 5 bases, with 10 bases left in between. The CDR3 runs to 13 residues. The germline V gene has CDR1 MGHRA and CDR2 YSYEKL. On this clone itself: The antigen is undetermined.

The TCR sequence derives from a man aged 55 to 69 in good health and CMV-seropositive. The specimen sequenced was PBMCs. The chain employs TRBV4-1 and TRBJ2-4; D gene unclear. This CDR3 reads CASSTLRENIQYF. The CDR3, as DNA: TGCGCCAGCAGCACCCTTCGGGAAAACATTCAGTACTTC.